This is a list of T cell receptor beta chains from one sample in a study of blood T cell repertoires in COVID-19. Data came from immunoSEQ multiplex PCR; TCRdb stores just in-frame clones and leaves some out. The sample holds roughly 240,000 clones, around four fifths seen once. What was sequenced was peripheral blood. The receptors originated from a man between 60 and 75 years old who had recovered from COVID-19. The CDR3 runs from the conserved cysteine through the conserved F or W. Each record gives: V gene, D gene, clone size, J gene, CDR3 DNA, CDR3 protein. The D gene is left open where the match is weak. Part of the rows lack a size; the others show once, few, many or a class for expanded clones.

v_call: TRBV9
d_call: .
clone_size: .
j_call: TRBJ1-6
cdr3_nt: TGTGCCAGCAGCCCGCAGTTCCGAGGGACACCCCTCCACTTT
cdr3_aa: CASSPQFRGTPLHF

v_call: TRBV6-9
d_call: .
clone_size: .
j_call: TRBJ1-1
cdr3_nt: TGTGCCAGCGCTACCTTCAAGCGCACTGAAGCTTTCTTT
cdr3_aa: CASATFKRTEAFF

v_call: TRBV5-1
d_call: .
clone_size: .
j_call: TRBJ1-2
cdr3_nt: TGCGCCAGCAGCTTGTCTCTGGGAGACTATGGCTACACCTTC
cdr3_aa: CASSLSLGDYGYTF

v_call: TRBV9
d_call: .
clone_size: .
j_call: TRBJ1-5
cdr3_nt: TGTGCCAGCAGCGCCGGGACACCTGGGCCGGCCCAGCCCCAGCATTTT
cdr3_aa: CASSAGTPGPAQPQHF

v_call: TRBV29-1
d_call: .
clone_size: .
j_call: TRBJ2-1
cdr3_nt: TGCAGCGTTGAAATTGGCAGGGGCTCCTACAATGAGCAGTTCTTC
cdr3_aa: CSVEIGRGSYNEQFF

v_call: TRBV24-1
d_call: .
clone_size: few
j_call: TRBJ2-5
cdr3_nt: TGTGCCACCAGTGATTTGGGCGGGGGCTACCAAGAGACCCAGTACTTC
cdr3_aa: CATSDLGGGYQETQYF

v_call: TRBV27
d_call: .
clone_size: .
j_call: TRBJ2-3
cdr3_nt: TGTGCCAGCAGGCCCGCGGGGCAAGCGGCGGATACGCAGTATTTT
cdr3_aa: CASRPAGQAADTQYF

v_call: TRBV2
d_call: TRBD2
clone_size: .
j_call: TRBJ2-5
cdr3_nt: TGTGCCAGCAGTTTGGCGGGGGGGGAGACCCAGTACTTC
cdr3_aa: CASSLAGGETQYF

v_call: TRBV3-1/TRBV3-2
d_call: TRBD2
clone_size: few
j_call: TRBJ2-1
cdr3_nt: TGTGCCAGCAGCGGTAGGACTAGCGGGGGGGCCTTCAATGAGCAGTTCTTC
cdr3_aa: CASSGRTSGGAFNEQFF

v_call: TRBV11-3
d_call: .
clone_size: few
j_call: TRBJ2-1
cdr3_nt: TGTGCCAGCAGCATCCAAGCGGGTAACTCCTACAATGAGCAGTTCTTC
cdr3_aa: CASSIQAGNSYNEQFF

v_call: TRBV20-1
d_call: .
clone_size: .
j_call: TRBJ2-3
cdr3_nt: TGCAGTGCGGGGGCCGTAGATACGCAGTATTTT
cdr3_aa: CSAGAVDTQYF

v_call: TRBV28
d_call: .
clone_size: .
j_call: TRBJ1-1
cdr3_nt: TGTGCCAGCACCGCGTCTGGAACAGGGTGGCGCACTGAAGCTTTCTTT
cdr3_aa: CASTASGTGWRTEAFF

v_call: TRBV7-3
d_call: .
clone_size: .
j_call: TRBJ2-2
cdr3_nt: TGTGCCAGCAGCTCCGGGGTTCCCGGGGAGCTGTTTTTT
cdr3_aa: CASSSGVPGELFF

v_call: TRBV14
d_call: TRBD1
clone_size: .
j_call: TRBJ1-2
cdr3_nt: TGTGCCAGCAGCCTAACGGGACAGGGGAACTATGGCTACACCTTC
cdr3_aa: CASSLTGQGNYGYTF

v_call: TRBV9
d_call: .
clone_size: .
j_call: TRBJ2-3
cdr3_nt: TGTGCCAGCAGCGTAGGCTTCTCACAGGGATCGACAGATACGCAGTATTTT
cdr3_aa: CASSVGFSQGSTDTQYF

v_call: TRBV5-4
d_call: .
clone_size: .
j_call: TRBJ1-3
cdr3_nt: TGTGCCAGCAGCTTGGGGGGCAGGAGCTCTGGAAACACCATATATTTT
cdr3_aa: CASSLGGRSSGNTIYF

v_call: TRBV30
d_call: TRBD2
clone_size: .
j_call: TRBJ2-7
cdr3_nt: TGTGCCTGGAGTGTATCTAGCGGCCCCTACGAGCAGTACTTC
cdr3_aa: CAWSVSSGPYEQYF

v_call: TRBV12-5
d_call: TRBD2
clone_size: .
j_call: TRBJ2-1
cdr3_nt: TGTGCTAGTGGTTTCAAGGCCGGGACTAGCGGGACCTACAATGAGCAGTTCTTC
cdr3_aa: CASGFKAGTSGTYNEQFF

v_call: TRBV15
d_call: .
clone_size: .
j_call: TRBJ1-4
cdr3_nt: TGTGCCACCAGCACTCTAGATGTAGATGAAAAACTGTTTTTT
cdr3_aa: CATSTLDVDEKLFF

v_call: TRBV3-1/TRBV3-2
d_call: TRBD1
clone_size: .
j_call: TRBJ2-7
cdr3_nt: TGTGCCAGCAGCCAAGGCCCAGGGGGAAGATACGAGCAGTACTTC
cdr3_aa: CASSQGPGGRYEQYF

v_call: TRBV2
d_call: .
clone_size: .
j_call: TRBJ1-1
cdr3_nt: TGTGCCAGCAGCAGACAGTCCAACACTGAAGCTTTCTTT
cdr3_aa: CASSRQSNTEAFF

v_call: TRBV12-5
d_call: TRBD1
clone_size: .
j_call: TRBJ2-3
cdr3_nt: TGTGCTAGTGGCCCGACAGGGGCCCGCACAGATACGCAGTATTTT
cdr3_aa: CASGPTGARTDTQYF

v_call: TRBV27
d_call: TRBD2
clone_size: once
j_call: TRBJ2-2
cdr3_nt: TGTGCCAGCAGCTCCCCCCCTGGACTAGCGTTTGACACCGGGGAGCTGTTTTTT
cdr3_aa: CASSSPPGLAFDTGELFF

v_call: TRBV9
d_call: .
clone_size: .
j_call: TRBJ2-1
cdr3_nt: TGTGCCAGCAGCGTTGTGGGCGGGATCTACAATGAGCAGTTCTTC
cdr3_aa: CASSVVGGIYNEQFF

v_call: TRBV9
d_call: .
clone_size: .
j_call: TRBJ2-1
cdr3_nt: TGTGCCAGCAGCCCCCAGGCGAATGAGCAGTTCTTC
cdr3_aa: CASSPQANEQFF

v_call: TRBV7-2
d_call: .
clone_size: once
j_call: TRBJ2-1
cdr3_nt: TGTGCCAGCAGCTATAACAATGAGCAGTTCTTC
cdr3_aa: CASSYNNEQFF

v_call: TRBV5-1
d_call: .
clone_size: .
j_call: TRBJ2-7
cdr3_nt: TGCGCCAGCAGCTTGGCCGCAGCCTACGAGCAGTACTTC
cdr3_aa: CASSLAAAYEQYF

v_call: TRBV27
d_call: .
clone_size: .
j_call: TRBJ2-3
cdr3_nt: TGTGCCAGCCGAAACAGGGTTAGGGATACGCAGTATTTT
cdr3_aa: CASRNRVRDTQYF

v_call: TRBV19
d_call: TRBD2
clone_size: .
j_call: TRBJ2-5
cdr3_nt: TGTGCCAGTAGTATCCAGACTAGCGGGATCTTGGAGACCCAGTACTTC
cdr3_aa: CASSIQTSGILETQYF

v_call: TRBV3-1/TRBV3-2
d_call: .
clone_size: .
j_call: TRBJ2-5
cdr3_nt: TGTGCCAGCAGCCCCCGCGGGGAGACCCAGTACTTC
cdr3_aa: CASSPRGETQYF

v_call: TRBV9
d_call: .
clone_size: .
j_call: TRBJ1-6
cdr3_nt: TGTGCCAGCAGCAGCGGACAGAGGAATTCACCCCTCCACTTT
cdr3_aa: CASSSGQRNSPLHF

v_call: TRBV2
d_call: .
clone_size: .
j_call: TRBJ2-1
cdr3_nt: TGTGCCAGCAGTGAGCAGGGGACTATCAATGAGCAGTTCTTC
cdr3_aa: CASSEQGTINEQFF

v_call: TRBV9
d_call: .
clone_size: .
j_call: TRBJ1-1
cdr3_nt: TGTGCCAGCAGCGTAGGAGGCAGGGCCCCCACTGAAGCTTTCTTT
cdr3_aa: CASSVGGRAPTEAFF

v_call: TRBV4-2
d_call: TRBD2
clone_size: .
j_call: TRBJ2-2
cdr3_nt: TGTGCCAGCAGCAAAGAGGAGCGGGAGATGTTATCCGGGGAGCTGTTTTTT
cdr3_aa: CASSKEEREMLSGELFF

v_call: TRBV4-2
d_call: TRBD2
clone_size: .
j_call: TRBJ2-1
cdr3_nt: TGTGCCAGCAGCCCCCGATCGGCGGGAGGGTCCTACAATGAGCAGTTCTTC
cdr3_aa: CASSPRSAGGSYNEQFF

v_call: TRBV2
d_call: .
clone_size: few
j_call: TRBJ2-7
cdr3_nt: TGTGCCAGCAGTGAGTGGCAGAGAGGGTACGAGCAGTACTTC
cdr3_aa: CASSEWQRGYEQYF

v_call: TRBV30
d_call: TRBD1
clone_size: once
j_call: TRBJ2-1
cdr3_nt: TGTGCCTGGACCGGACAGGGCGATGAGCAGTTCTTC
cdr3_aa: CAWTGQGDEQFF

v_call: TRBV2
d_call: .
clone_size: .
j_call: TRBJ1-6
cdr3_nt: TGTGCCAGCAGTGAGTTAGCGGAGGTGGGATCACCCCTCCACTTT
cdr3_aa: CASSELAEVGSPLHF

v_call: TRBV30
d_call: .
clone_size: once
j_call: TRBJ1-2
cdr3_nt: TGTGCCTGGAGTGGGACAGTCATAATGAGGGGCTACACCTTC
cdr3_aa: CAWSGTVIMRGYTF

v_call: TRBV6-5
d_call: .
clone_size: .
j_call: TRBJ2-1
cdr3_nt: TGTGCCAGCACCCTTGGCCGGGACTATGAGCAGTTCTTC
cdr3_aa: CASTLGRDYEQFF

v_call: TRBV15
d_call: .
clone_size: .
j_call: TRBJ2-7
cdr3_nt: TGTGCCACCAGTCTCGAGCGGGTCTCCTACGAGCAGTACTTC
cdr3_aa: CATSLERVSYEQYF

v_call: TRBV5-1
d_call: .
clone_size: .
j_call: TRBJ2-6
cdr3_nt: TGCGCCAGCAGCTCCCAGGTTTCCTCTGGGGCCAACGTCCTGACTTTC
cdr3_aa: CASSSQVSSGANVLTF

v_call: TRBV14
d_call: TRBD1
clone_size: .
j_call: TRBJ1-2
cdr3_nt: TGTGCCAGCAGCCCCAAGGCGACAGGGAACTATGGCTACACCTTC
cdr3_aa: CASSPKATGNYGYTF

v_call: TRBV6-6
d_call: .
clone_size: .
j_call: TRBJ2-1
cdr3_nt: TGTGCCAGCAGTGAACCAGGTGAGCAGTTCTTC
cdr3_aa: CASSEPGEQFF

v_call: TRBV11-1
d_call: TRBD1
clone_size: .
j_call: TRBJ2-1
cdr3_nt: TGTGCCAGCAGCAAGGGACAGGGTAATCGCAATGAGCAGTTCTTC
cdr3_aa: CASSKGQGNRNEQFF

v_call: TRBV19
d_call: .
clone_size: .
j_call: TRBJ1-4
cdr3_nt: TGTGCCAGTAGCCCTACCGGGTCACGGAATGAAAAACTGTTTTTT
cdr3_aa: CASSPTGSRNEKLFF

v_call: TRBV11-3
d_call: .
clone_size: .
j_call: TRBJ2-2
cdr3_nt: TGTGCCAGCAGCCGAGGAGGGGTCACCGGGGAGCTGTTTTTT
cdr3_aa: CASSRGGVTGELFF

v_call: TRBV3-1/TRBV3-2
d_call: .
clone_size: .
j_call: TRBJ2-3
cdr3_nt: TGTGCCAGCAGCCACTTGGATACGCAGTATTTT
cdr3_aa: CASSHLDTQYF

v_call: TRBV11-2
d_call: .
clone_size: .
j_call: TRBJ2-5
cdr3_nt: TGTGCCAGCAGCACCTCTCCTCTGGCCCAAGAGACCCAGTACTTC
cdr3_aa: CASSTSPLAQETQYF

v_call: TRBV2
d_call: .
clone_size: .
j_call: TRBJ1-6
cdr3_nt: TGTGCCAGCAGTGAAGCGCTTGGGGCAGGGTCTTCCTCACCCCTCCACTTT
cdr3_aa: CASSEALGAGSSSPLHF

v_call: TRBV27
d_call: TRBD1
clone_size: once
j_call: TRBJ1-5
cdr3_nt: TGTGCCAGCAGTTTATCGACAGGGGACCCTGGGGAGCCCCAGCATTTT
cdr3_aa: CASSLSTGDPGEPQHF

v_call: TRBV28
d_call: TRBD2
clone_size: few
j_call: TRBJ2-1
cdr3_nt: TGTGCCAGCAGGGGGACTAGCGGATACTACAATGAGCAGTTCTTC
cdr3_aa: CASRGTSGYYNEQFF

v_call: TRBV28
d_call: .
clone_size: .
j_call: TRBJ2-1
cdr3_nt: TGTGCCAGCAGTCTACCCTCTATTGGCAATGAGCAGTTCTTC
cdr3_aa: CASSLPSIGNEQFF

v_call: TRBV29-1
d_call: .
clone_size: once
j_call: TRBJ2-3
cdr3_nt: TGCAGCGTTGATAGGGAGAGCACAGATACGCAGTATTTT
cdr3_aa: CSVDRESTDTQYF

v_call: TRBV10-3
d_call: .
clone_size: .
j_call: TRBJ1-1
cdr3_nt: TGTGCCATCAGTGAGTCGGACATAAACCCGGTCAACCCCCCCGAAGCTTTCTTT
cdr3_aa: CAISESDINPVNPPEAFF

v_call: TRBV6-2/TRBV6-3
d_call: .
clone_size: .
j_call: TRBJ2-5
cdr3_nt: TGTGCCAGCAGTTACGGTTCGAGCGGACAAGAGACCCAGTACTTC
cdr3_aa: CASSYGSSGQETQYF

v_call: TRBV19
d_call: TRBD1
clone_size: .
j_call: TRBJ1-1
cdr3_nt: TGTGCCAGTACCCTACGCACAGGGGGGAATGAAGCTTTCTTT
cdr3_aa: CASTLRTGGNEAFF

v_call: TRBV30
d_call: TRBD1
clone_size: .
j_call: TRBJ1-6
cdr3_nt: TGTGCCTGGAGGGGACAGGAGTCTCAACCCCTCCACTTT
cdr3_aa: CAWRGQESQPLHF

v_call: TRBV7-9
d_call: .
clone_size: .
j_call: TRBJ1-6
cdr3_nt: TGTGCCAGCAGCTCCATGACAGGTTATAATTCACCCCTCCACTTT
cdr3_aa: CASSSMTGYNSPLHF

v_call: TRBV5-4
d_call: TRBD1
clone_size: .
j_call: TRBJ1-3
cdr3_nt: TGTGCCAGCAGCCCGGGGACAGGGCTAGGAAACACCATATATTTT
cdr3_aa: CASSPGTGLGNTIYF